Listed below are T cell receptor beta chains from one sample, sequenced in a study of identical twins. TCRdb recomputed calls from the 5' RACE reads with MiXCR, one row per CDR3 protein. The data contain some 1,700,000 distinct CDR3 sequences, around 29% of them singletons. Sequenced sample: cord blood. The receptors here all came from a newborn girl in good health. CDR3s include the opening cysteine and the closing phenylalanine or tryptophan. Each record gives: CDR3 DNA, CDR3 protein, clone size, J gene, D gene, V gene. A D gene is named only where the DNA matches it firmly. Only part of the rows carry a size: once, few, many, or a class if the clone is expanded.

CDR3nt: TGCAGCATTGTGCCAGGTCCAGGTCGCGAGCAGTACTTC
CDR3aa: CSIVPGPGREQYF
abundance: -
j_gene: TRBJ2-7
d_gene: -
v_gene: TRBV29-1

CDR3nt: TGCGCCAGCAGCTTTGACAGGTGGGATGAAAAACTGTTTTTT
CDR3aa: CASSFDRWDEKLFF
abundance: few
j_gene: TRBJ1-4
d_gene: -
v_gene: TRBV5-1

CDR3nt: TGTGCCAGCAGCCCCCTTAGGGAGACAGATACGCAGTATTTT
CDR3aa: CASSPLRETDTQYF
abundance: few
j_gene: TRBJ2-3
d_gene: -
v_gene: TRBV7-8

CDR3nt: TGTGCCAGCAGCCAAGTCTCCTGGACAGCCACAACTAATGAAAAACTGTTTTTT
CDR3aa: CASSQVSWTATTNEKLFF
abundance: few
j_gene: TRBJ1-4
d_gene: -
v_gene: TRBV4-2

CDR3nt: TGTGCCAGCAGCCAGAACACTGAAGCTTTCTTT
CDR3aa: CASSQNTEAFF
abundance: many
j_gene: TRBJ1-1
d_gene: -
v_gene: TRBV5-1

CDR3nt: TGTGCCAGCAGCGACACAGCTGAAAAACTGTTTTTT
CDR3aa: CASSDTAEKLFF
abundance: -
j_gene: TRBJ1-4
d_gene: -
v_gene: TRBV6-2/TRBV6-3

CDR3nt: TGTGCCAGCAGCTTAGATCCTGTGTTAAGCGGGGAGCTGTTTTTT
CDR3aa: CASSLDPVLSGELFF
abundance: -
j_gene: TRBJ2-2
d_gene: -
v_gene: TRBV7-2

CDR3nt: TGTGCCAGCAGTCTAACGAGTTTTGACTACACCTTC
CDR3aa: CASSLTSFDYTF
abundance: -
j_gene: TRBJ1-2
d_gene: -
v_gene: TRBV6-1

CDR3nt: TGCAGTGCTAGACCGGGACTAGCGTTGGAGACCCAGTACTTC
CDR3aa: CSARPGLALETQYF
abundance: -
j_gene: TRBJ2-5
d_gene: TRBD2
v_gene: TRBV20-1

CDR3nt: TGCAGTGCTAGAGCGGCTAGCGGCAATGAGCAGTTCTTC
CDR3aa: CSARAASGNEQFF
abundance: -
j_gene: TRBJ2-1
d_gene: TRBD2
v_gene: TRBV20-1

CDR3nt: TGCAGCCATGGACCCGGGGGCACAGATACGCAGTATTTT
CDR3aa: CSHGPGGTDTQYF
abundance: few
j_gene: TRBJ2-3
d_gene: -
v_gene: TRBV29-1

CDR3nt: TGCGCCAGCACCCCTCAGACAGGGAACACTGAAGCTTTCTTT
CDR3aa: CASTPQTGNTEAFF
abundance: -
j_gene: TRBJ1-1
d_gene: -
v_gene: TRBV5-1

CDR3nt: TGTGCCAGCAGTCCACACCCGGGAACCCCCGTCCATCAGCCCCAGCATTTT
CDR3aa: CASSPHPGTPVHQPQHF
abundance: few
j_gene: TRBJ1-5
d_gene: -
v_gene: TRBV27

CDR3nt: TGCGCCAGCAGCGAGGGGGCCCCGGGCCATGAAAAACTGTTTTTT
CDR3aa: CASSEGAPGHEKLFF
abundance: few
j_gene: TRBJ1-4
d_gene: TRBD1
v_gene: TRBV5-1

CDR3nt: TGCAGCGTTGAAGGATGGGACAGGTTCATGAACACTGAAGCTTTCTTT
CDR3aa: CSVEGWDRFMNTEAFF
abundance: -
j_gene: TRBJ1-1
d_gene: TRBD1
v_gene: TRBV29-1

CDR3nt: TGTGCCAGCAGCCAAGTGGGGTTGGCTAGCGGGAGAAGTGAGCAGTTCTTC
CDR3aa: CASSQVGLASGRSEQFF
abundance: -
j_gene: TRBJ2-1
d_gene: TRBD2
v_gene: TRBV3-1

CDR3nt: TGTGCCAGCAGTGAATATAGGGGAAGGGCCCAAGAGACCCAGTACTTC
CDR3aa: CASSEYRGRAQETQYF
abundance: few
j_gene: TRBJ2-5
d_gene: -
v_gene: TRBV25-1

CDR3nt: TGTGCCAGCAGCTTTAATAGGGGGCGCGGGTTCTACAATGAGCAGTTCTTC
CDR3aa: CASSFNRGRGFYNEQFF
abundance: few
j_gene: TRBJ2-1
d_gene: TRBD1
v_gene: TRBV11-3

CDR3nt: TGTGCCAGCAGTATCAGGGGGCACGAGCAGTACTTC
CDR3aa: CASSIRGHEQYF
abundance: -
j_gene: TRBJ2-7
d_gene: TRBD1
v_gene: TRBV27

CDR3nt: TGCGCCAGCAGCCAAGTCGACCCGGCAGGGGGGCGCTTAAATGAGCAGTATTTT
CDR3aa: CASSQVDPAGGRLNEQYF
abundance: -
j_gene: TRBJ2-3
d_gene: -
v_gene: TRBV4-1

CDR3nt: TGTACCAGCTCTCGGGGGGGGCGCAAATTCAATGAGCAGTTCTTC
CDR3aa: CTSSRGGRKFNEQFF
abundance: -
j_gene: TRBJ2-1
d_gene: TRBD2
v_gene: TRBV14

CDR3nt: TGTGCCAGCTCACCTAGACTAGCGGGAGATGAGCAGTTCTTC
CDR3aa: CASSPRLAGDEQFF
abundance: many
j_gene: TRBJ2-1
d_gene: TRBD2
v_gene: TRBV18

CDR3nt: TGTGCCACCAGCAGAGAAGGGGTTGAGACCCAGTACTTC
CDR3aa: CATSREGVETQYF
abundance: -
j_gene: TRBJ2-5
d_gene: -
v_gene: TRBV15

CDR3nt: TGTGCCAGCAGTTTGGACAGGGAGTATACAGATACGCAGTATTTT
CDR3aa: CASSLDREYTDTQYF
abundance: few
j_gene: TRBJ2-3
d_gene: TRBD1
v_gene: TRBV28

CDR3nt: TGTGCCAGCAACCAAGCGGGACAGGGGGCGGCTAACTATGGCTACACCTTC
CDR3aa: CASNQAGQGAANYGYTF
abundance: -
j_gene: TRBJ1-2
d_gene: TRBD1
v_gene: TRBV4-2